The sequence of this TCR beta chain was determined in a study of blood T cell repertoires in COVID-19 (dated by TCRdb to the early 2020s). Regarding the research as a whole: Samples covering the acute and convalescent phases of COVID-19 were provided by collaborators in the United States, Italy and Spain. The material from the prospective study consisted of cDNA or gDNA derived from T cells, B-cell-depleted T cells, or PBMCs. Deeply sampled blood TCRbeta repertoires from subjects exposed to, actively infected with, or recovered from COVID-19 were included in the dataset. The repertoires were released in a freely available public database meant as a resource for research on the immune response to SARS-CoV-2. The samples were drawn from two sources: the first 160 participants of the ongoing ImmuneRACE study, and fewer than 1,500 subjects contributed by 6 global collaborators. The sample metadata nearly always contained a de-identified subject ID, COVID-19 status, age in years and sex. Where available, HLA class I and class II types were taken from metadata supplied by the sample provider and were not determined by assay-based typing. The full study reports these points: How much clinical and demographic metadata was included differed by source and by participant, and the metadata was provided uncurated.

The immunoSEQ Assay, a bias-controlled multiplex PCR, was used to amplify TCRbeta CDR3 regions from genomic DNA. On the authors' methods: Within the assay, amplification of reference gene primers was used to estimate how many nucleated cells each sample contained. To quantify the absolute abundance of each unique TCRbeta CDR3 rearrangement, sequence reads were collapsed and filtered. For each sample, productive Simpson clonality was calculated as the square root of Simpson's diversity index over productive rearrangements. TCRdb holds this immuneACCESS table with in-frame rearrangements only. Some clones are missing; in checked studies, unresolved V genes explain under half, and the rest has no known cause. The V and J calls and the clone size are those of that table, but D and trimming were determined from the DNA. The sample table contains approximately 150,000 clones; only one count was recorded for 88% of them. The ten top clones hold around 1.7% of the sample.

About this clone: What this receptor recognizes is not known. Base quality data are lacking; no much larger clone is found one base away. Other DNA sequences in this specimen translate into the identical CDR3.

CDR1 and CDR2 are read off the germline V gene as MDHEN and SYDVKM. Trimming leaves V shorter by 2 bases and J shorter by 5 bases, with the junction holding 3 bases beyond the gene matches. The cysteine opens and the phenylalanine closes a CDR3 of 14 amino acids. The CDR3 DNA has 42 bases and is translated from base 1. Collaborating institutions collected whole blood in K2EDTA tubes following their own protocols. For TCRbeta analysis, collaborator samples were shipped as frozen whole blood, as isolated PBMCs, or as DNA extracted from either sample type. The rearrangement combines TRBV28 with TRBJ1-5; the junction holds 7 bases that match TRBD1. The specimen was peripheral blood. The source is a woman aged 50 to 60 with acute or convalescent COVID-19. The CDR3 here reads CASSLRQGDQPQHF. The bases are TGTGCCAGCAGTTTACGACAGGGAGATCAGCCCCAGCATTTT.